Described below is a single TCR beta chain sequence and its context. The antigen is unknown. The entry originates in a study of T-cell memory formation after mild COVID-19. Whole-study context: Clustering of TCRs was largely donor specific. Findings of the study overall: Pre-infection memory showed some responding clones, and this suggested that cross-reactive memory joined.

V was pared by 4 bases and J by 6 bases, with 16 bases between. There are 14 residues in the CDR3. Germline CDR1 and CDR2: SGHRS and YFSETQ. MiXCR was run by TCRdb on the 5' RACE reads, yielding one entry per CDR3 protein. The data show roughly 340,000 distinct CDR3 sequences, 20% to 25% seen once. The rearrangement joins TRBV5-1 to TRBJ1-1; D is perhaps TRBD1 (5 bases). The TCR comes from a man between 18 and 35 years old who had mild COVID-19 (a few samples of this study predate the infection). Cell type and time point are not known. The material sequenced was PBMCs or a T cell subset sorted from them (not recorded which). The CDR3: CASSPGAFLPEAFF. The CDR3 DNA sequence: TGCGCCAGCAGCCCCGGGGCCTTCTTGCCTGAAGCTTTCTTT.